This entry features one T cell receptor beta chain sequence. Its antigen remains unidentified. TCRdb ran MiXCR on the multiplex PCR reads and lists one entry per CDR3 protein. The table records some 140,000 distinct CDR3 sequences, over 20% of them present only once. This entry comes from a study of breast tumors, draining lymph nodes, adjacent tissues. Axillary draining lymph nodes of breast cancer patients supplied the node samples. V gave up 4 bases and J gave up 3 bases, with 7 bases separating them. The CDR3 spans 13 residues. Per germline, CDR1 MNHNS and CDR2 SASEGT. Study results and limitations: Tumors had less TCR diversity than lymph nodes, more than nontumor tissue. Compared with basal-like, luminal-like tumors shared significantly more repertoire with nontumor tissue. Findings are consistent with lymph node origin and intratumoral expansion of most tumor T cells.

The source of this sequence is a female donor with breast cancer. Some clones in this sample may be carry-over from other donors' samples. The chain carries TRBV6-1 and TRBJ2-1; the D call may be TRBD1 or TRBD2 (5 bases each). Specimen: axillary lymph node tissue. The CDR3 here is CASSVGGYNEQFF. CDR3 DNA: TGTGCCAGCAGTGTTGGGGGCTACAATGAGCAGTTCTTC.